The TCR beta chain under discussion was sequenced for a study of cytomegalovirus exposure and HLA in healthy donors. As for this clone: Its cognate antigen is unknown.

With 60 Vbeta and 13 Jbeta primers, the PCR was carried out. Repertoires were generated with immunoSEQ multiplex PCR, while TCRdb's copy carries only in-frame clones and drops some. The listing records under 130,000 clones. The study's findings and limits: The classifier reportedly diagnosed cytomegalovirus status with high specificity and sensitivity. Analysis performed later found more than 15,000 TCR beta sequences associated with HLA alleles at 0.05 false discovery rate.

This clonotype was obtained from a middle-aged man in good health and CMV-seronegative. The sequenced material came from PBMCs.

The CDR3 DNA sequence: TGTGCCAGCAGCCAAGACTCGCTAGCGGCTGGAAACACCATATATTTT. Translated: CASSQDSLAAGNTIYF. V usage is TRBV14 and J usage is TRBJ1-3; D unclear. The V end lost 0 bases, the J end lost 2 bases, and 11 bases lay between the germline ends. This CDR3 region has 16 residues. Germline values: CDR1 SGHDN, CDR2 FVKESK. Full variable domain (rest looked up from reference TRBV14 and TRBJ1-3): EAGVTQFPSHSVIEKGQTVTLRCDPISGHDNLYWYRRVMGKEIKFLLHFVKESKQDESGMPNNRFLAERTGGTYSTLKVQPAELEDSGVYFCASSQDSLAAGNTIYFGEGSWLTVV.